A selection of T cell receptor beta chains follows, all from one sample in a study of T-cell memory formation after mild COVID-19. TCRdb reanalysed the 5' RACE reads using MiXCR and keeps one entry per CDR3 protein. Of roughly 580,000 distinct CDR3 sequences listed, under 20% were seen once; the top ten hold around 12%. Material for sequencing was PBMCs or a T cell subset sorted from them (not recorded which). These receptors originate from an adult woman who had mild COVID-19 (a few samples of this study predate the infection). Cell type and time point are not known. CDR3s include the opening cysteine and the closing phenylalanine or tryptophan. The order of the fields is J gene, D gene, V gene, clone size, CDR3 DNA, CDR3 protein. The D gene is left open where the match is weak. A clone size is listed for some rows: how often the clone was seen (once, few, many), or a class if it is expanded.

>TRBJ2-5|TRBD2|TRBV7-9|.
TGTGCCAGCAGCTTAGCGGGGACTAGCGGGGGTAAAGAGACCCAGTACTTC
CASSLAGTSGGKETQYF
>TRBJ1-4|.|TRBV7-8|.
TGTGCCAGCAGCGCTAACCGGGACGGGGCTTATGAAAAACTGTTTTTT
CASSANRDGAYEKLFF
>TRBJ2-3|TRBD2|TRBV6-2/TRBV6-3|many
TGTGCCAGCAGCCCGACAGCGGGGGGTACAGATACGCAGTATTTT
CASSPTAGGTDTQYF
>TRBJ1-2|.|TRBV2|.
TGTGCCAGCAGTTCAACCCCAGGGCCGGGTGGCTACACCTTC
CASSSTPGPGGYTF
>TRBJ2-1|.|TRBV27|.
TGTGCCAGCAGACTAATAGGGCTAGCTGGCAATGAGCAGTTCTTC
CASRLIGLAGNEQFF
>TRBJ2-1|TRBD2|TRBV12-3/TRBV12-4|.
TGTGCCAGCAGTTTGGGAGAGGGACTAGCCGTCAATGAGCAGTTCTTC
CASSLGEGLAVNEQFF
>TRBJ2-2|TRBD1|TRBV11-2|.
TGTGCCAGCACCATTGTCACCGGGACAGGGACCGGGGAGCTGTTTTTT
CASTIVTGTGTGELFF
>TRBJ1-6|.|TRBV9|.
TGTGCCAGCAGCGTAGGGGAAGGATCACCCCTCCACTTT
CASSVGEGSPLHF
>TRBJ1-2|.|TRBV14|.
TGTGCCAGCAGCCAAGAGTTAGGGCCTGGCTACACCTTC
CASSQELGPGYTF
>TRBJ1-5|.|TRBV6-5|.
TGTGCCAGCACCCTCTATGCGGGGACGGACCAGCCCCAGCATTTT
CASTLYAGTDQPQHF
>TRBJ2-5|TRBD1|TRBV25-1|few
TGTGCCAGCCACCACGGGACAGGGGTAGGAGAGACCCAGTACTTC
CASHHGTGVGETQYF
>TRBJ1-1|TRBD1|TRBV20-1|.
TGCAGTGCTAGAGGACAGGGGGCGCGGAACACTGAAGCTTTCTTT
CSARGQGARNTEAFF
>TRBJ1-2|.|TRBV6-6|few
TGTGCCAGCAGCTGGGGAACAGGGAAGGAAGGCTACACCTTC
CASSWGTGKEGYTF
>TRBJ2-3|.|TRBV24-1|.
TGTGCCACCATGGAGGAGATCACAGATACGCAGTATTTT
CATMEEITDTQYF
>TRBJ2-1|.|TRBV29-1|.
TGCAGCGGGGTCCTCCTCGGGAATGAGCAGTTCTTC
CSGVLLGNEQFF
>TRBJ1-4|.|TRBV5-5|few
TGTGCCAGCAGCTCCGGGGAGGATCCAGAAAAACTGTTTTTT
CASSSGEDPEKLFF
>TRBJ2-3|.|TRBV18|.
TGTGCCAGCTCGCAAAATCCAGATACGCAGTATTTT
CASSQNPDTQYF
>TRBJ1-3|.|TRBV12-3/TRBV12-4|few
TGTGCCTTACGGACGGAGACTTCTGGAAACACCATATATTTT
CALRTETSGNTIYF
>TRBJ2-3|TRBD1|TRBV4-3|.
TGCGCCAGCAGCCAACTACAGGGGGCAGGGGCTAGAGATACGCAGTATTTT
CASSQLQGAGARDTQYF
>TRBJ2-5|TRBD2|TRBV2|many
TGTGCCAGCACTCAAGCGGGGGCCGAAGAGACCCAGTACTTC
CASTQAGAEETQYF
>TRBJ1-2|.|TRBV7-9|few
TGTGCCAGCAGCGAGAATGCGGGGGGAGGCTACTACACCTTC
CASSENAGGGYYTF
>TRBJ2-1|TRBD2|TRBV5-1|many
TGCGCCAGCAGCTTTCTAGCGGGGGCACCCTACAATGAGCAGTTCTTC
CASSFLAGAPYNEQFF
>TRBJ1-5|.|TRBV7-9|few
TGTGCCAGCAGCTTGGAGGGGAGGGATCAGCCCCAGCATTTT
CASSLEGRDQPQHF
>TRBJ2-3|TRBD2|TRBV7-9|.
TGTGCCAGCAGCTTAGCTAGCGGGACGGGGGATACGCAGTATTTT
CASSLASGTGDTQYF
>TRBJ2-2|.|TRBV4-2|few
TGTGCCAGCAGCCAAGATCCCCGACAGTCGGGGTCCGGGGAGCTGTTTTTT
CASSQDPRQSGSGELFF
>TRBJ2-5|.|TRBV2|many
TGTGCCAGCGGAGACGAGGGGCGACAAGAGACCCAGTACTTC
CASGDEGRQETQYF
>TRBJ1-1|TRBD1|TRBV5-1|.
TGCGCCAGCAGCTATCACCGGGACAGGGGCACTGAAGCTTTCTTT
CASSYHRDRGTEAFF
>TRBJ1-5|.|TRBV12-3/TRBV12-4|few
TGTGCCAGCGCCTCCGCCCCGGGCAGCACCTATAGCAATCAGCCCCAGCATTTT
CASASAPGSTYSNQPQHF
>TRBJ2-7|TRBD2|TRBV4-1|.
TGCGCCAGCAGCCAAGTTAGCGGGGGCCCGGGGTCCTACGAGCAGTACTTC
CASSQVSGGPGSYEQYF
>TRBJ2-2|TRBD1|TRBV5-6|few
TGTGCCAGCAGAGTCGGGACAGGCGCCGCCGGGGAGCTGTTTTTT
CASRVGTGAAGELFF
>TRBJ2-3|TRBD1|TRBV12-3/TRBV12-4|few
TGTGCCAGCAGCAGGGGGACAGGGGTGACAGATACGCAGTATTTT
CASSRGTGVTDTQYF
>TRBJ2-3|TRBD2|TRBV14|once
TGTGCCAGCAGCCTAAGACTAGCGGGGAACACAGATACGCAGTATTTT
CASSLRLAGNTDTQYF
>TRBJ1-2|.|TRBV7-9|once
TGTGCCAGCAGCTTGAGGAGCTGTGGCTACACCTTC
CASSLRSCGYTF
>TRBJ2-7|.|TRBV15|few
TGTGCCACCAGCAGCCGTAGCGGAACCTCCTACGAGCAGTACTTC
CATSSRSGTSYEQYF
>TRBJ2-7|TRBD2|TRBV4-2|.
TGTGCCAGCAGCCCAACTACCACTAGCGGAGCCTACGAGCAGTACTTC
CASSPTTTSGAYEQYF
>TRBJ2-7|.|TRBV7-9|many
TGTGCCAGCAGCTTTTACGGGATCGCTGGCGAGCAGTACTTC
CASSFYGIAGEQYF
>TRBJ1-1|TRBD1|TRBV4-2|few
TGTGCCAGCAGCGATCCGGGACAGGGGGCCACTGAAGCTTTCTTT
CASSDPGQGATEAFF
>TRBJ2-7|TRBD1|TRBV9|.
TGTGCCAGCAGCGGCCGGGACAGCTACGAGCAGTACTTC
CASSGRDSYEQYF
>TRBJ1-4|.|TRBV4-1|few
TGCGCCAGCAGCCAAGATTCAGGGCGGAGAACTAATGAAAAACTGTTTTTT
CASSQDSGRRTNEKLFF
>TRBJ2-1|TRBD2|TRBV7-8|few
TGTGCCAGCAGCGATACTCTAGCGGGGGGGCCCGAGCAGTTCTTC
CASSDTLAGGPEQFF
>TRBJ2-1|.|TRBV7-7|.
TGTGCTAGCAGCTTAGCGTGGGGACCTTCCCATGAGCAGTTCTTC
CASSLAWGPSHEQFF
>TRBJ2-7|.|TRBV10-3|.
TGTGCCATCAGTGAGACCGGGACTTTGGCATACGAGCAGTACTTC
CAISETGTLAYEQYF
>TRBJ1-2|TRBD1|TRBV7-2|few
TGTGCCAGCAGCTCAGACAGGGGGCCGACTAACTATGGCTACACCTTC
CASSSDRGPTNYGYTF
>TRBJ1-1|TRBD1|TRBV10-2|few
TGCGCCAGCAGTACAAACGACAGGGGCCCTGAAGCTTTCTTT
CASSTNDRGPEAFF